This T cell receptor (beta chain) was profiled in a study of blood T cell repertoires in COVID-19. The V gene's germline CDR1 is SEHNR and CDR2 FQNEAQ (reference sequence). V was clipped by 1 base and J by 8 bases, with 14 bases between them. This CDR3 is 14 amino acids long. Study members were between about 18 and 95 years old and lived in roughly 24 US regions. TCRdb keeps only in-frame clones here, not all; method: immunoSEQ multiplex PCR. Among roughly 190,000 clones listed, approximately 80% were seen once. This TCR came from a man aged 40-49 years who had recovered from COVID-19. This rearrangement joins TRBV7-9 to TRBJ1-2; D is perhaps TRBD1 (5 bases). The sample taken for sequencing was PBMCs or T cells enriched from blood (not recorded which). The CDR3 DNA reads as TGTGCCAGCAGCTTAGAAGGCAGGGCCGGGGGCTACACCTTC. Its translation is CASSLEGRAGGYTF.